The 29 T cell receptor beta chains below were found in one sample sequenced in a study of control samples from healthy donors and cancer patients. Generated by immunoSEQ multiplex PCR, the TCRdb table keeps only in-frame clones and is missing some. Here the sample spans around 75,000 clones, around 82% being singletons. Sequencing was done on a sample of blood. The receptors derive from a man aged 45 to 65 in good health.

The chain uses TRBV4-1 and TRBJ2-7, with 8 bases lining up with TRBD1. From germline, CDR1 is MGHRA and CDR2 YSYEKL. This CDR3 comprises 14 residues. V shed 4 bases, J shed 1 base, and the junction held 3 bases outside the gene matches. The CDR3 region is CASSLRDRSYEQYF. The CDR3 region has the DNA TGCGCCAGCAGCCTCCGGGACAGGTCCTACGAGCAGTACTTC.

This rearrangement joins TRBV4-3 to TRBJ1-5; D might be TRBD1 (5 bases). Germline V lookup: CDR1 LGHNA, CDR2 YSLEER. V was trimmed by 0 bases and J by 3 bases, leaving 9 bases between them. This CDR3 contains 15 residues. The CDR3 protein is CASSQERGNNQPQHF. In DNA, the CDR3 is TGCGCCAGCAGCCAAGAACGGGGCAACAATCAGCCCCAGCATTTT.

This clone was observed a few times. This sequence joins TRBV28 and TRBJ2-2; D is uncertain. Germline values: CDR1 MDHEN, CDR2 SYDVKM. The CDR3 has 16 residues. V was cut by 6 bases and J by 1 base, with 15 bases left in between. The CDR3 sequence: CASSDPSRKNTGELFF. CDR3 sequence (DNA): TGTGCCAGCAGCGACCCATCTAGGAAGAACACCGGGGAGCTGTTTTTT.

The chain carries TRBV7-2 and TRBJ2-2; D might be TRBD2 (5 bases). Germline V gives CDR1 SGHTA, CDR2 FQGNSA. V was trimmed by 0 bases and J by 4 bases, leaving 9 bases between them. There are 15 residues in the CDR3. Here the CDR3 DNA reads TGTGCCAGCAGCTTAGCGCTGGGGAGCACCGGGGAGCTGTTTTTT. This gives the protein CASSLALGSTGELFF.

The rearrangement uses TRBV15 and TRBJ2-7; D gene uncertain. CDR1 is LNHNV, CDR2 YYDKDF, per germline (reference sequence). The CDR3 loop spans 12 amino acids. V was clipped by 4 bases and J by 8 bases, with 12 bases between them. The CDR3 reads CATSTKVTQQYF. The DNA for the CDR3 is TGTGCCACCAGCACCAAGGTTACCCAGCAGTACTTC.

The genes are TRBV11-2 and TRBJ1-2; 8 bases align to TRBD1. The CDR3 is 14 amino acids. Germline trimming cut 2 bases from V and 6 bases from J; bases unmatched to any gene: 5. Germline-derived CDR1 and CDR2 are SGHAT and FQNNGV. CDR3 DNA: TGTGCCAGCAGCTTAAGGACAGGGAGGGATGGCTACACCTTC. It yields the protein CASSLRTGRDGYTF.

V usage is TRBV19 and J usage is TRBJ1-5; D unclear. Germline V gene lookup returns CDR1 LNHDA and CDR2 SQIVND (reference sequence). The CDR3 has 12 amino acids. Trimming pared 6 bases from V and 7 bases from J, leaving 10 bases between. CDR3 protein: CASSDIWQPQHF. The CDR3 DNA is TGTGCCAGTAGCGACATTTGGCAGCCCCAGCATTTT.

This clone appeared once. CDR3 bases: TGTGCCTGTATGGGGGCGGGGAGCTATGGCTACACCTTC. Translating it yields CACMGAGSYGYTF. This chain connects TRBV28 to TRBJ1-2, with a weak D call TRBD1 (6 bases). V lost 11 bases, J lost 4 bases, and 17 bases lay in between. The CDR3 contains 13 residues. CDR1 is MDHEN, CDR2 SYDVKM, per germline.

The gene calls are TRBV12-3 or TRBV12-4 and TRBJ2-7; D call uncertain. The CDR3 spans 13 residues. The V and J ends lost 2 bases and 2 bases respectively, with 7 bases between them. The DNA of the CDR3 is TGTGCCAGCAGTTTACAGGTTACCTACGAGCAGTACTTC. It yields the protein CASSLQVTYEQYF.

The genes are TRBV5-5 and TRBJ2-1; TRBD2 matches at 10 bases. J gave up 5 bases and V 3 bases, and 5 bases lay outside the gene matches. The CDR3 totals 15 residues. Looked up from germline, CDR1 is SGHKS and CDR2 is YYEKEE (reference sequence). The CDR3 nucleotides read TGTGCCAGCAGCTCTCCTAGCGGGGGAAACAATGAGCAGTTCTTC. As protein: CASSSPSGGNNEQFF. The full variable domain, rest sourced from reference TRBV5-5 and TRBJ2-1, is DAGVTQSPTHLIKTRGQQVTLRCSPISGHKSVSWYQQVLGQGPQFIFQYYEKEERGRGNFPDRFSARQFPNYSSELNVNALLLGDSALYLCASSSPSGGNNEQFFGPGTRLTVL.

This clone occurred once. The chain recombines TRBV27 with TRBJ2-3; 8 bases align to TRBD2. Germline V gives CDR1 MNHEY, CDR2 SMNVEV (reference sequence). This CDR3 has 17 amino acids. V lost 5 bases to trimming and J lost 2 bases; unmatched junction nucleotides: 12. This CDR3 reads CASSPLAAGGYTDTQYF. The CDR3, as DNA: TGTGCCAGCAGTCCTCTTGCGGCGGGGGGCTACACAGATACGCAGTATTTT.

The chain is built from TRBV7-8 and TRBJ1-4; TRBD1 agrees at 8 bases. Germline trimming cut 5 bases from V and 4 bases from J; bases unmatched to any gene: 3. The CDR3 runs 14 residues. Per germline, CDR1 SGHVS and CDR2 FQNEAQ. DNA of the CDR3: TGTGCCAGCAGCCCGGACAGGGATAATGAAAAACTGTTTTTT. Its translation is CASSPDRDNEKLFF.

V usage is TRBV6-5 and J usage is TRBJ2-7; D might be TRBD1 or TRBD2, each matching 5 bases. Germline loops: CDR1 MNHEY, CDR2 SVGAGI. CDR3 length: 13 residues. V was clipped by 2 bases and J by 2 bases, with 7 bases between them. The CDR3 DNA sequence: TGTGCCAGCAGTTACCGGGGCACCTACGAGCAGTACTTC. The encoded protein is CASSYRGTYEQYF.

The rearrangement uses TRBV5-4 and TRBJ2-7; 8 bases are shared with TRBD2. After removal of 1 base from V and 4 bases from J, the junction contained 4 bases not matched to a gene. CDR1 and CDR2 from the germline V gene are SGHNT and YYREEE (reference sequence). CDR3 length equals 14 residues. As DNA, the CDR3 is TGTGCCAGCAGCTTGACGGGGGGGCCGTACGAGCAGTACTTC. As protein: CASSLTGGPYEQYF. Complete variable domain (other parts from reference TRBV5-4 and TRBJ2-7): ETGVTQSPTHLIKTRGQQVTLRCSSQSGHNTVSWYQQALGQGPQFIFQYYREEENGRGNFPPRFSGLQFPNYSSELNVNALELDDSALYLCASSLTGGPYEQYFGPGTRLTVT.

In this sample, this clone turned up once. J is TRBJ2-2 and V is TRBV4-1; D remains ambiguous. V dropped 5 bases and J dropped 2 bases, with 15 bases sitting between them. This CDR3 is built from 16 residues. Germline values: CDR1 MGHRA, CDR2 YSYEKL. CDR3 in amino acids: CASSFGIMGNTGELFF. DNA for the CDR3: TGCGCCAGCAGCTTTGGGATAATGGGAAACACCGGGGAGCTGTTTTTT.

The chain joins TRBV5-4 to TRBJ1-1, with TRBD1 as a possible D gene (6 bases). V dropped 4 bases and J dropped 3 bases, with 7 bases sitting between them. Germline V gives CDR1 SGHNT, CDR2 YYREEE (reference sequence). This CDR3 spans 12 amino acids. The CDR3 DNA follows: TGTGCCAGCAGCCGACAGGACACTGAAGCTTTCTTT. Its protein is CASSRQDTEAFF.

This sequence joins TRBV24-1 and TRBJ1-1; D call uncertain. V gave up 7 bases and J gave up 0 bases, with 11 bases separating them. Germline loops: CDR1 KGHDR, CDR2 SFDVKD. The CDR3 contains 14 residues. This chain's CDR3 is CATRGGALNTEAFF. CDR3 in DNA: TGTGCCACCAGAGGTGGAGCATTGAACACTGAAGCTTTCTTT.

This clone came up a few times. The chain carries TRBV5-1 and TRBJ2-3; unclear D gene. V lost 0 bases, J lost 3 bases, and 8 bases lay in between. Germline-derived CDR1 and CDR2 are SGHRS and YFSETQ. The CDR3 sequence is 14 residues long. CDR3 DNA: TGCGCCAGCAGCTTGGGTGGCGGAACAGATACGCAGTATTTT. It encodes CASSLGGGTDTQYF. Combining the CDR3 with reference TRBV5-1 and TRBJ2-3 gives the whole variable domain KAGVTQTPRYLIKTRGQQVTLSCSPISGHRSVSWYQQTPGQGLQFLFEYFSETQRNKGNFPGRFSGRQFSNSRSEMNVSTLELGDSALYLCASSLGGGTDTQYFGPGTRLTVL.

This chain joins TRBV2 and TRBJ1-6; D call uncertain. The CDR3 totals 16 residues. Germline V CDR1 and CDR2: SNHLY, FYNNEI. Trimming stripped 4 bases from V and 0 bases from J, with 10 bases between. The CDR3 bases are TGTGCCAGCAGTGGGACGGCTAGCTCCTATAATTCACCCCTCCACTTT. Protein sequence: CASSGTASSYNSPLHF.

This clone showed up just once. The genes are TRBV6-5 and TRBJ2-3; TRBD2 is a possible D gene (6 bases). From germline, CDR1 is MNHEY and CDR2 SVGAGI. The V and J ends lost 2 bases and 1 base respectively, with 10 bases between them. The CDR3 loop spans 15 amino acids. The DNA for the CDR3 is TGTGCCAGCAGTTACGGGGGGTCCGGCACAGATACGCAGTATTTT. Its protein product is CASSYGGSGTDTQYF.

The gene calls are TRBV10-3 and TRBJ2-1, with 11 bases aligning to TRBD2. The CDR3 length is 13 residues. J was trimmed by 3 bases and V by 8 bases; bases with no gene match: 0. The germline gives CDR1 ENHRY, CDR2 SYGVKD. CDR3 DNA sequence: TGTGCCATCGGACTAGCGGGCTACAATGAGCAGTTCTTC. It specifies CAIGLAGYNEQFF.

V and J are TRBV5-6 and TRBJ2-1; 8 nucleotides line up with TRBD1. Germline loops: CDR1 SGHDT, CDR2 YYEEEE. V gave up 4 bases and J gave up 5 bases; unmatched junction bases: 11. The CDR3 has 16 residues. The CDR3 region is CASSHVGTGGDNEQFF. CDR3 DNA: TGTGCCAGCAGCCATGTGGGGACAGGTGGAGACAATGAGCAGTTCTTC.

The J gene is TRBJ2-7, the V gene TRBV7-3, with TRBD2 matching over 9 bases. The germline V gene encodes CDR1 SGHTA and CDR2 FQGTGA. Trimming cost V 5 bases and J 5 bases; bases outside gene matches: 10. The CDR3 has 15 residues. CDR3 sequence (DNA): TGTGCCAGCAGCAAGACCAGCGGGAGGAGTCACGAGCAGTACTTC. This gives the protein CASSKTSGRSHEQYF.

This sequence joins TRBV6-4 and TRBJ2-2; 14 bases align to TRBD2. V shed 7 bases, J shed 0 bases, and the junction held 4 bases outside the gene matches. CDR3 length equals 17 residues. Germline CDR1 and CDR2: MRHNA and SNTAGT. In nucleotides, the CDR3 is TGTGCCAGCACCGGGACTAGCGGGGGAACGAACACCGGGGAGCTGTTTTTT. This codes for CASTGTSGGTNTGELFF.

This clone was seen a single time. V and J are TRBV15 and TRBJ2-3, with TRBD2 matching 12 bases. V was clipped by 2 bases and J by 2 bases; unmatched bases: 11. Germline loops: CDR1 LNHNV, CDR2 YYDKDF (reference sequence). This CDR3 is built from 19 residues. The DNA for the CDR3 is TGTGCCACCAGCAGACGAGCGTTAGGACTAGCGGGGACCACAGATACGCAGTATTTT. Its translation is CATSRRALGLAGTTDTQYF. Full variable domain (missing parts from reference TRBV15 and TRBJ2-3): DAMVIQNPRYQVTQFGKPVTLSCSQTLNHNVMYWYQQKSSQAPKLLFHYYDKDFNNEADTPDNFQSRRPNTSFCFLDIRSPGLGDTAMYLCATSRRALGLAGTTDTQYFGPGTRLTVL.

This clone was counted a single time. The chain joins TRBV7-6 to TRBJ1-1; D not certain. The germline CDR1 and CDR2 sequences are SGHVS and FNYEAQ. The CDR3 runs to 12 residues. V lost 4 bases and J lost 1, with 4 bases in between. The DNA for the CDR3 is TGTGCCAGCAGCTCCCGGAACACTGAAGCTTTCTTT. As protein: CASSSRNTEAFF.

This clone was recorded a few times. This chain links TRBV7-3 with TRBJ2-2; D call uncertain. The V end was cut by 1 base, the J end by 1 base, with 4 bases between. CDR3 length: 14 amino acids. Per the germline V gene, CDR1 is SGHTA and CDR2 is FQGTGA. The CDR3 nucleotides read TGTGCCAGCAGCTTAAACAGGAACACCGGGGAGCTGTTTTTT. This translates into CASSLNRNTGELFF.

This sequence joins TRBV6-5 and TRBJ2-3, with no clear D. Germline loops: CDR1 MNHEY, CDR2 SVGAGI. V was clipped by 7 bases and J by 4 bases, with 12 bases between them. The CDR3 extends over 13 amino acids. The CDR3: CASTETMADTQYF. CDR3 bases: TGTGCCAGCACCGAAACTATGGCAGATACGCAGTATTTT.

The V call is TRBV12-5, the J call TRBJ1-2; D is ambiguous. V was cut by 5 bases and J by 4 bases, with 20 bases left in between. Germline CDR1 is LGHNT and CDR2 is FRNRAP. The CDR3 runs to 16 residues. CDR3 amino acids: CASGGRRSNTGYGYTF. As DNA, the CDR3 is TGTGCTAGTGGTGGAAGAAGGTCCAATACCGGCTATGGCTACACCTTC.